The 31 T cell receptor beta chains below all came from one sample that was sequenced in a study of identical twins. TCRdb recomputed calls from the 5' RACE reads with MiXCR, one row per CDR3 protein. The sample lists 500,000 to 550,000 distinct CDR3 sequences, around 20% seen once, with 0.91% in the top ten. The same specimen was also included in a second study, on T cells expressing NK-cell markers.

Sequencing was carried out using CD4+ T cells sorted from blood. These receptor sequences come from a woman aged 18 to 35 in good health.

The table lists this clonotype with many counts. The chain carries TRBV7-2 and TRBJ2-1, with D unclear. The V end was cut by 8 bases, the J end by 4 bases, with 12 bases between. The CDR3 length is 13 residues. From germline, CDR1 is SGHTA and CDR2 FQGNSA. CDR3 residues: CASSLVVYNEQFF. The DNA of the CDR3 is TGTGCCAGCTCATTGGTCGTATACAATGAGCAGTTCTTC.

This clonotype was recorded a few times. This rearrangement joins TRBV7-8 to TRBJ1-6; D gene unclear. V was clipped by 5 bases and J by 3 bases, with 14 bases between them. Looked up from germline, CDR1 is SGHVS and CDR2 is FQNEAQ. This CDR3 is built from 16 residues. This chain's CDR3 is CASSPSRANYNSPLHF. DNA for the CDR3: TGTGCCAGCAGCCCCTCTAGGGCAAACTATAATTCACCCCTCCACTTT.

This clonotype has a handful of counts. The chain uses TRBV9 and TRBJ2-5; D not certain. V was clipped by 0 bases and J by 5 bases, with 11 bases between them. This CDR3 is built from 14 residues. Germline CDR1 is SGDLS and CDR2 is YYNGEE. The CDR3 protein is CASSVDSGIETQYF. The CDR3 DNA is TGTGCCAGCAGCGTAGATTCCGGTATTGAGACCCAGTACTTC.

This clonotype was counted a few times. This sequence joins TRBV29-1 and TRBJ1-4; D is undetermined. The CDR3 length is 13 residues. Germline V lookup: CDR1 SQVTM, CDR2 ANQGSEA. Trimming pared 7 bases from V and 7 bases from J, leaving 16 bases between. The CDR3 nucleotides are TGCAGCGCGGACGACCCAACCCGTGAAAAACTGTTTTTT. This gives the protein CSADDPTREKLFF.

The table lists this clonotype with a few counts. The gene calls are TRBV12-3 or TRBV12-4 and TRBJ1-3; D not certain. There are 14 residues in the CDR3. Deletions cut 6 bases from V and 0 bases from J, with 9 bases between. This chain's CDR3 is CASRTVSSGNTIYF. The CDR3 DNA reads TGTGCCAGCAGGACGGTGAGCTCTGGAAACACCATATATTTT.

This clonotype was seen a handful of times. This sequence joins TRBV10-3 and TRBJ2-7; 7 bases are a match to TRBD2. The V gene's germline CDR1 is ENHRY and CDR2 SYGVKD. The CDR3 extends over 12 amino acids. The V gene end was trimmed by 10 bases and the J gene end by 2 bases; junction bases not matched to a gene: 5. CDR3 in amino acids: CATRDYTYEQYF. For the CDR3, the DNA is TGTGCCACCCGGGACTACACCTACGAGCAGTACTTC.

The V and J genes are TRBV5-5 and TRBJ2-7, with no clear D. The CDR3 runs 15 residues. Germline CDR1 is SGHKS and CDR2 is YYEKEE (reference sequence). V lost 4 bases and J lost 3, with 17 bases in between. CDR3 region: CASSGAPGFFYEQYF. Written as DNA, the CDR3 is TGTGCCAGCAGCGGAGCCCCGGGTTTTTTCTACGAGCAGTACTTC. Variable domain in full (rest from reference TRBV5-5 and TRBJ2-7): DAGVTQSPTHLIKTRGQQVTLRCSPISGHKSVSWYQQVLGQGPQFIFQYYEKEERGRGNFPDRFSARQFPNYSSELNVNALLLGDSALYLCASSGAPGFFYEQYFGPGTRLTVT.

J is TRBJ2-1 and V is TRBV7-2; D may be TRBD1 (6 bases). This CDR3 comprises 14 residues. Germline V gene sequence: CDR1 SGHTA, CDR2 FQGNSA. The V end was cut by 3 bases, the J end by 4 bases, with 10 bases between. The DNA for the CDR3 is TGTGCCAGCAGCTTCGACAGGTCTTACAATGAGCAGTTCTTC. Protein: CASSFDRSYNEQFF.

This clonotype showed up just a few times. This sequence joins TRBV20-1 and TRBJ1-1; 8 bases line up with TRBD1. In germline, CDR1 is DFQATT, CDR2 SNEGSKA (reference sequence). J was trimmed by 3 bases and V by 0 bases; bases with no gene match: 3. The CDR3 sequence is 14 residues long. This CDR3 reads CSARDRQGYTEAFF. The CDR3 DNA reads as TGCAGTGCTAGAGATAGACAGGGGTACACTGAAGCTTTCTTT.

This clonotype was counted between two and nine times. V and J are TRBV10-3 and TRBJ1-1; maybe TRBD1 (6 bases). Trimming took 6 bases from V and 5 from J, leaving 13 bases between them. The germline gives CDR1 ENHRY, CDR2 SYGVKD. This CDR3 is 13 amino acids long. The CDR3 loop is CAIRKQGNTEAFF. The CDR3 DNA reads TGTGCCATCAGGAAACAGGGAAATACTGAAGCTTTCTTT.

This rearrangement joins TRBV7-2 to TRBJ1-1; TRBD1 matches 8 bases. Trimming cost V 9 bases and J 7 bases; bases outside gene matches: 4. In germline, CDR1 is SGHTA, CDR2 FQGNSA. The CDR3 runs 11 residues. The CDR3 is CASQGASEAFF. Here the CDR3 DNA reads TGTGCCAGTCAGGGGGCGAGTGAAGCTTTCTTT.

This clonotype has at least ten counts. V and J are TRBV29-1 and TRBJ2-1, with D tentatively TRBD1 or TRBD2 (6 bases each). Germline loops: CDR1 SQVTM, CDR2 ANQGSEA. Trimming left V 6 bases short and J 6 bases short, with 18 bases between. The CDR3 has 14 residues. CDR3 coding DNA: TGCAGCGTCAAAAAGGGGGGTGGTCTCAATGAGCAGTTCTTC. It is translated as CSVKKGGGLNEQFF.

There are a few counts of this clonotype. V gene TRBV7-6 combines with J gene TRBJ1-6, with 9 bases aligning to TRBD1. J lost 3 bases, V lost 5 bases, and 2 bases had no gene match. The CDR3 covers 15 residues. Germline V CDR1 and CDR2: SGHVS, FNYEAQ. This chain's CDR3 is CASSRDRDYNSPLHF. The CDR3 coding sequence is TGTGCCAGCAGCAGGGACAGGGACTATAATTCACCCCTCCACTTT.

About this clonotype itself: At one of its ends the junction is not consistent with the germline gene, which may arise from a read error. The chain uses TRBV4-3 and TRBJ2-5; TRBD1 might be the D (6 bases). The CDR3 loop spans 13 amino acids. Germline CDR1 and CDR2: LGHNA and YSLEER. The CDR3 nucleotides read TGCGCCAGCAGCAAAGAGGGGGAAGAGACCCAGTACTTC. Amino acids: CASSKEGEETQYF.

This clonotype was seen a few times. This chain links TRBV20-1 with TRBJ2-1; TRBD2 matches at 9 bases. The CDR3 consists of 14 residues. Germline lookup yields CDR1 DFQATT and CDR2 SNEGSKA (reference sequence). V lost 4 bases to trimming and J lost 4 bases; unmatched junction nucleotides: 5. Written as DNA, the CDR3 is TGCAGTGCTAAGTGGCGGGAGGGATACAATGAGCAGTTCTTC. Translated, it gives CSAKWREGYNEQFF.

This clonotype was picked up a small number of times. A clone one base away is much larger, so this may be a read error. The chain is built from TRBV13 and TRBJ2-3; D unclear. Per the germline V gene, CDR1 is PRHDT and CDR2 is FYEKMQ (reference sequence). The CDR3 is 11 residues long. Trimming shortened V by 7 bases and J by 5 bases, and 7 bases separated the two germline ends. The CDR3 region is CASNPRDTQYF. CDR3 bases: TGTGCCAGCAACCCCCGAGATACGCAGTATTTT.

The chain employs TRBV12-3 or TRBV12-4 and TRBJ2-3; D is possibly TRBD1 (5 bases). V lost 6 bases, J lost 6 bases, and 10 bases lay in between. The CDR3 consists of 12 residues. DNA for the CDR3: TGTGCCAGCAGCCGTGACAGTGATACGCAGTATTTT. Its translation: CASSRDSDTQYF.

This clonotype was seen a few times. The rearrangement uses TRBV9 and TRBJ2-1; 12 bases are shared with TRBD2. Trimming cost V 6 bases and J 6 bases; bases outside gene matches: 7. Germline V gene data show CDR1 as SGDLS and CDR2 as YYNGEE. This CDR3 comprises 15 residues. The CDR3 is CASTATSGRLNEQFF. The CDR3 DNA sequence: TGTGCCAGCACCGCTACTAGCGGGAGGCTCAATGAGCAGTTCTTC. The full variable domain, with the rest looked up from reference TRBV9 and TRBJ2-1, is DSGVTQTPKHLITATGQRVTLRCSPRSGDLSVYWYQQSLDQGLQFLIQYYNGEERAKGNILERFSAQQFPDLHSELNLSSLELGDSALYFCASTATSGRLNEQFFGPGTRLTVL.

This clonotype was seen a handful of times. CDR3 DNA: TGTGCCATCAGTGCGACGGAGGCTGAAGCTTTCTTT. The encoded protein is CAISATEAEAFF. V gene TRBV10-3 combines with J gene TRBJ1-1; D is uncertain. CDR3 length equals 12 residues. With 4 bases removed from V and 6 bases from J, the gap between germline ends came to 9 bases. Looked up from germline, CDR1 is ENHRY and CDR2 is SYGVKD.

This clonotype was found a few times. The chain links TRBV20-1 to TRBJ1-2; D remains ambiguous. Germline loops: CDR1 DFQATT, CDR2 SNEGSKA (reference sequence). The length of the CDR3 is 13 residues. With 1 base removed from V and 4 bases from J, the gap between germline ends came to 10 bases. CDR3 protein: CSARGGVSYGYTF. The CDR3 DNA sequence: TGCAGTGCTAGAGGTGGGGTTTCCTATGGCTACACCTTC.

The J gene is TRBJ2-7, the V gene TRBV6-1, with TRBD2 identical over 7 bases. The trim removed 3 bases at V and 2 bases at J, leaving 4 bases unmatched. Germline loops: CDR1 MNHNS, CDR2 SASEGT. The length of the CDR3 is 14 residues. The CDR3, as DNA: TGTGCCAGCAGTGACCGCGGGAGAACCTACGAGCAGTACTTC. Translation gives CASSDRGRTYEQYF.

This chain connects TRBV25-1 to TRBJ2-1; 9 bases are a match to TRBD2. V dropped 6 bases and J dropped 9; count of bases not matched to a gene: 12. The CDR3 runs to 15 residues. The V gene's germline CDR1 is MGHDK and CDR2 SYGVNS. This CDR3 is CASSPGGRAPTEQFF. CDR3 nucleotides: TGTGCCAGCAGCCCAGGCGGGAGGGCCCCCACTGAGCAGTTCTTC.

This clonotype was observed a few times. The V and J genes are TRBV6-1 and TRBJ2-3; D is possibly TRBD2 (5 bases). Germline assignment: CDR1 MNHNS and CDR2 SASEGT. V was shortened by 6 bases and J by 0 bases, with 10 bases between the two germline ends. The CDR3 is made up of 14 amino acids. The CDR3 nucleotides read TGTGCCAGCAGCCTAGCCGTTAGCACAGATACGCAGTATTTT. This encodes CASSLAVSTDTQYF.

This rearrangement joins TRBV5-4 to TRBJ2-5; D unclear. The V and J ends lost 0 bases and 1 base respectively, with 4 bases between them. Per the germline V gene, CDR1 is SGHNT and CDR2 is YYREEE (reference sequence). This CDR3 comprises 13 residues. The DNA for the CDR3 is TGTGCCAGCAGCTTGGAATCCCAAGAGACCCAGTACTTC. It yields the protein CASSLESQETQYF.

This clonotype has a handful of counts. V is TRBV25-1 and J is TRBJ1-6; 7 nucleotides line up with TRBD1. This CDR3 region has 14 residues. The V gene's germline CDR1 is MGHDK and CDR2 SYGVNS. V was pared by 1 base and J by 9 bases, with 3 bases of the junction left unmatched. As DNA, the CDR3 is TGTGCCAGCAGTGAATCAGGGGGGAGTTCACCCCTCCACTTT. Encoded protein: CASSESGGSSPLHF.

The chain is built from TRBV9 and TRBJ2-7; the match to TRBD2 covers 8 bases. Germline loops: CDR1 SGDLS, CDR2 YYNGEE. V gave up 4 bases and J gave up 2 bases; unmatched junction bases: 5. The CDR3 has 14 residues. The CDR3 loop is CASSPKAGAYEQYF. The CDR3 DNA is TGTGCCAGCAGCCCTAAAGCGGGGGCCTACGAGCAGTACTTC.

This clonotype has more than one count but fewer than ten. The rearrangement uses TRBV30 and TRBJ1-5, with 7 bases aligning to TRBD1. Per the germline V gene, CDR1 is GTSNPN and CDR2 is SVGIG (reference sequence). This CDR3 has 13 amino acids. The junction had 2 bases not matched to a gene; V was cut back by 1 base and J by 5 bases. This CDR3 is CAWSGQGDQPQHF. DNA of the CDR3: TGTGCCTGGAGTGGGCAGGGGGATCAGCCCCAGCATTTT.

This clonotype has just a few counts. CDR3 residues: CASSLTGFEAFF. The CDR3 DNA reads TGTGCCAGCAGCCTGACAGGGTTCGAAGCTTTCTTT. The chain has TRBV11-2 and TRBJ1-1; TRBD1 aligns across 7 bases. V shed 5 bases, J shed 8 bases, and the junction held 5 bases outside the gene matches. This CDR3 is built from 12 residues. Germline CDR1 and CDR2: SGHAT and FQNNGV.

The J gene is TRBJ2-5, the V gene TRBV12-3 or TRBV12-4; no firm D call. This CDR3 is built from 11 residues. V shed 7 bases and J shed 4 bases, with 7 bases lying between them. The DNA of the CDR3 is TGTGCCAGCACTTTGGGAGAGACCCAGTACTTC. It codes for CASTLGETQYF.

The chain joins TRBV5-1 to TRBJ2-7; D possibly corresponds to TRBD1 (6 bases). The CDR3 loop spans 15 amino acids. V was pared by 6 bases and J by 2 bases, with 18 bases between. Germline assignment: CDR1 SGHRS and CDR2 YFSETQ. CDR3 nucleotide sequence: TGCGCCAGCACTCCCCCCAGGGGAAACCCCTACGAGCAGTACTTC. Translating it yields CASTPPRGNPYEQYF.

This clonotype has a count of ten or more. The gene calls are TRBV4-2 and TRBJ1-1; no definite D call. With 0 bases removed from V and 0 bases from J, the gap between germline ends came to 5 bases. The germline V gene has CDR1 LGHNA and CDR2 YNFKEQ. CDR3 size: 14 residues. The CDR3 protein is CASSQDSLNTEAFF. For the CDR3, the DNA is TGTGCCAGCAGCCAAGACTCCCTGAACACTGAAGCTTTCTTT.